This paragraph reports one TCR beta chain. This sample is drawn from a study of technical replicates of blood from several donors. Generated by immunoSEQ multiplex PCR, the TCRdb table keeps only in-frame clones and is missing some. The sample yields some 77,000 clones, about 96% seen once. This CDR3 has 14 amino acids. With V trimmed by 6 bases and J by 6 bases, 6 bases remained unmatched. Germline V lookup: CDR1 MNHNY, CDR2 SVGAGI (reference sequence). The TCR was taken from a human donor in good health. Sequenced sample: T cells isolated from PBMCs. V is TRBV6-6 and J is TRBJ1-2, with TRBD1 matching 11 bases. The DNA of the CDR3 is TGTGCCAGCAGCCCGGACAGGGGGCTGAATGGCTACACCTTC. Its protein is CASSPDRGLNGYTF.